This record covers a single T cell receptor beta chain. The sample comes from a study of CD8 T cells in Susac syndrome. It was with random hexamers that roughly 0.5 to 1 ug RNA was reverse transcribed. TCR beta CDR3 was amplified by immunoSEQ multiplex PCR. This amplification extended across 54 Vbeta and 13 Jbeta segments. TCRdb redid the calling of the immunoSEQ multiplex PCR reads with MiXCR, one entry per CDR3 protein. Of some 450,000 distinct CDR3 sequences in the sample, more than 80% were seen once. Germline assignment: CDR1 SGHAT and CDR2 FQNNGV. Trimming left V 1 base short and J 0 bases short, with 12 bases between. The CDR3 loop spans 16 amino acids.

The TCR was taken from a human donor with multiple sclerosis. What was sequenced was CD8+ T cells from PBMCs. The V and J genes are TRBV11-2 and TRBJ1-1; a weak D match, TRBD1 (6 bases). The CDR3 DNA reads TGTGCCAGCAGCTTAGGTGGGGGGCCCCTGAACACTGAAGCTTTCTTT. Translated: CASSLGGGPLNTEAFF.